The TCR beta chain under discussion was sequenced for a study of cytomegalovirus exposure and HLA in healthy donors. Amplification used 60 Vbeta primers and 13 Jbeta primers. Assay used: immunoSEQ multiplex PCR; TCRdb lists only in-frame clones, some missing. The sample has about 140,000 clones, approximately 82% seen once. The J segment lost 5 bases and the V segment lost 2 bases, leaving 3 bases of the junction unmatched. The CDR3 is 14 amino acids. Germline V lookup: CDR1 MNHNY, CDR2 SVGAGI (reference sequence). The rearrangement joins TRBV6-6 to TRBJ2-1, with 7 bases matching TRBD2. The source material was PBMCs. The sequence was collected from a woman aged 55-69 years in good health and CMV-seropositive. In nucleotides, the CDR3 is TGTGCCAGCAGTTACCAAGGGACTAACAATGAGCAGTTCTTC. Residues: CASSYQGTNNEQFF.